This T cell receptor (beta chain) emerged from a study of blood T cells in healthy people across ages. Study results and limitations: Long-lived donors carried more naive CD4+ cells and greater diversity than aged donors. TCR beta diversity correlated strongly with naive T cell percentage.

Details on this clonotype: Its antigen is currently unknown.

Roughly 10 milliliters of peripheral blood were drawn from each donor into EDTA-treated tubes. The second PCR ran about 6 to 11 cycles with a sample-barcoded 5' primer and J-beta primers. TCRdb reprocessed the 5' RACE reads via MiXCR and lists one record per CDR3 protein. In the table there are around 500,000 distinct CDR3 sequences, roughly a quarter of which are singletons. Trimming pared 5 bases from V and 1 base from J, leaving 16 bases between. This CDR3 is 16 amino acids long. Germline values: CDR1 SGHKS, CDR2 YYEKEE (reference sequence). Another study also made use of these data, one on T cells of mothers and their children. That publication notes: Over 8 million reads per mother and some 3 million per child were obtained.

The chain links TRBV5-5 to TRBJ2-1; D gene uncertain. The clonotype comes from a boy aged 2 to 10 in good health. Sample: blood. CDR3 sequence (DNA): TGTGCCAGCAGTTCGCAACCATTGGGTTCCTACAATGAGCAGTTCTTC. Translated, it gives CASSSQPLGSYNEQFF.